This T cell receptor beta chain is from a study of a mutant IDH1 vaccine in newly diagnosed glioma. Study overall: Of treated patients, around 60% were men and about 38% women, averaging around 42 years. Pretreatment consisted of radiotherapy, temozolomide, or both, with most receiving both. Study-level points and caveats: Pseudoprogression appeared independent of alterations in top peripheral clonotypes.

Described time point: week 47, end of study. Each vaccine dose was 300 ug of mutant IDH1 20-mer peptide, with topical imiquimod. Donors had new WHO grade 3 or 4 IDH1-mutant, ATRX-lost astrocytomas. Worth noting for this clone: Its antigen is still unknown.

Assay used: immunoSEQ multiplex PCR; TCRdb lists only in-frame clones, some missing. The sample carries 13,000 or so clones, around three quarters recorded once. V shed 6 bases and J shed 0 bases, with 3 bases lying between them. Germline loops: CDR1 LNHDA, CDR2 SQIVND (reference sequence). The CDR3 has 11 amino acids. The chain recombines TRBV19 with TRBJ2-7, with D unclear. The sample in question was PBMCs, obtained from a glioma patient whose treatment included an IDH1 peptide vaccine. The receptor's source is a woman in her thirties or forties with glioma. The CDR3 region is CASSSSYEQYF. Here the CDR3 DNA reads TGTGCCAGTAGCAGCTCCTACGAGCAGTACTTC.